The 25 T cell receptor beta chains in this list originate from one sample, sequenced in a study of T cell responses to AZD1222 COVID-19 vaccine. Sequenced by immunoSEQ multiplex PCR; TCRdb stores in-frame clones only, minus some. The table records about 150,000 clones, around 90% of them present only once. The sample here was peripheral blood, taken 28 days after the second AZD1222 dose. Source of these receptors: an adult who received the AZD1222 COVID-19 vaccine.

This clone was picked up one time. This chain joins TRBV7-9 and TRBJ2-5, with 7 bases aligning to TRBD2. This CDR3 spans 16 amino acids. Trimming at V came to 5 bases and at J to 2 bases, leaving 11 bases not matched to a gene. The V gene's germline CDR1 is SEHNR and CDR2 FQNEAQ (reference sequence). CDR3 DNA sequence: TGTGCCAGCAGCCGACCTACGGGACTACGGCAAGAGACCCAGTACTTC. Its protein is CASSRPTGLRQETQYF.

This chain links TRBV5-6 with TRBJ1-2; perhaps TRBD1 as D (5 bases). In germline, CDR1 is SGHDT, CDR2 YYEEEE. The CDR3 extends over 15 amino acids. Between the trimmed V and J ends, which lost 0 bases and 3 bases, there was a span of 12 bases. CDR3 sequence reads: CASSLGAGHHYGYTF. The CDR3 DNA follows: TGTGCCAGCAGCTTGGGCGCCGGACATCACTATGGCTACACCTTC.

The V call is TRBV4-2, the J call TRBJ1-4, with no clear D. The CDR3 is made up of 17 amino acids. V gave up 1 base and J gave up 3 bases, with 15 bases separating them. The germline V gene has CDR1 LGHNA and CDR2 YNFKEQ. DNA for the CDR3: TGTGCCAGCAGCCAAGCTTGGCCCCGTTCGGCTAATGAAAAACTGTTTTTT. As protein: CASSQAWPRSANEKLFF.

The chain links TRBV18 to TRBJ2-7, with TRBD2 as a possible D gene (6 bases). Germline CDR1 and CDR2: KGHSH and LQKENI. This CDR3 spans 16 amino acids. Trimming pared 0 bases from V and 1 base from J, leaving 13 bases between. The CDR3 spells CASSPPTGGGSYEQYF. DNA for the CDR3: TGTGCCAGCTCACCACCGACCGGGGGTGGGTCCTACGAGCAGTACTTC.

This clone was counted a single time. The rearrangement links TRBV29-1 to TRBJ1-2; no clear D. With 1 base removed from V and 2 bases from J, the gap between germline ends came to 14 bases. Germline V lookup: CDR1 SQVTM, CDR2 ANQGSEA. CDR3 length equals 15 residues. The CDR3 DNA reads as TGCAGCGTTGAAGGGGAGCGCAACCGGAACTATGGCTACACCTTC. This sequence encodes CSVEGERNRNYGYTF.

The genes are TRBV7-2 and TRBJ2-3; 7 bases fit TRBD2. Germline CDR1 SGHTA, CDR2 FQGNSA. CDR3 length: 14 amino acids. The ends lost 5 bases at V and 6 bases at J; junction bases unmatched: 8. The chain's CDR3 is CASSPPGGVDTQYF. Here the CDR3 DNA reads TGTGCCAGCAGCCCTCCTGGGGGGGTGGATACGCAGTATTTT.

This clone was picked up one time. The J gene is TRBJ2-7, the V gene TRBV11-2, with TRBD1 matching 9 bases. Germline values: CDR1 SGHAT, CDR2 FQNNGV. Losses at the gene ends were 1 base for V and 3 bases for J; bases not matched to a gene: 7. The CDR3 is 16 residues long. CDR3 in DNA: TGTGCCAGCAGCTTAGGCCTGGGACAGGGTAACTACGAGCAGTACTTC. Amino acids: CASSLGLGQGNYEQYF. The full variable domain, in which reference TRBV11-2 and TRBJ2-7 provide the parts outside the CDR3, is EAGVAQSPRYKIIEKRQSVAFWCNPISGHATLYWYQQILGQGPKLLIQFQNNGVVDDSQLPKDRFSAERLKGVDSTLKIQPAKLEDSAVYLCASSLGLGQGNYEQYFGPGTRLTVT.

The gene calls are TRBV5-1 and TRBJ1-2, with 7 bases matching TRBD1. With V trimmed by 6 bases and J by 0 bases, 8 bases remained unmatched. The CDR3 covers 15 residues. Germline V gene sequence: CDR1 SGHRS, CDR2 YFSETQ. Here the CDR3 DNA reads TGCGCCAGCACCGCTCAGGGGGGAACTAACTATGGCTACACCTTC. Translation: CASTAQGGTNYGYTF.

This clone occurred once. The V call is TRBV6-2 or TRBV6-3, the J call TRBJ1-2, with a tentative D call TRBD1 (5 bases). CDR1 is MNHEY, CDR2 SVGEGT, per germline. V lost 4 bases and J lost 7, with 22 bases in between. This CDR3 region has 16 residues. CDR3 nucleotides: TGTGCCAGCAGTTCCGGGACGTCACCTCCCTGGGGTGGCTACACCTTC. This codes for CASSSGTSPPWGGYTF.

The chain has TRBV7-8 and TRBJ1-6; 9 bases match TRBD1. J was trimmed by 8 bases and V by 2 bases; bases with no gene match: 13. Germline CDR1 reads SGHVS; CDR2 reads FQNEAQ. The CDR3 is made up of 18 amino acids. The CDR3 DNA reads as TGTGCCAGCAGCTTATCGAGGATGTTGGGGGACAGGGATTCACCCCTCCACTTT. This codes for CASSLSRMLGDRDSPLHF.

The V and J genes are TRBV27 and TRBJ1-1; TRBD1 matches 7 bases. The ends lost 9 bases at V and 1 base at J; junction bases unmatched: 5. The CDR3 is 13 amino acids. Germline loops: CDR1 MNHEY, CDR2 SMNVEV (reference sequence). The CDR3 reads CASYGTENTEAFF. CDR3 sequence (DNA): TGTGCCAGTTATGGGACAGAGAACACTGAAGCTTTCTTT.

This sequence joins TRBV4-1 and TRBJ1-1, with D possibly matching TRBD1 (5 bases). V shed 3 bases and J shed 0 bases, with 14 bases lying between them. Germline values: CDR1 MGHRA, CDR2 YSYEKL. This CDR3 has 16 amino acids. The CDR3, as DNA: TGCGCCAGCAGCCAGGGTCCAGGGCCCATGAACACTGAAGCTTTCTTT. Translation: CASSQGPGPMNTEAFF.

This clone turned up a few times. The sample contains more than one DNA sequence encoding this CDR3. The CDR3 bases are TGCGCCAGCAGCCTGGGACCCCAGGAGACCCAGTACTTC. It yields the protein CASSLGPQETQYF. The gene calls are TRBV5-1 and TRBJ2-5, with D perhaps TRBD1 or TRBD2 (5 bases each). The length of the CDR3 is 13 residues. Trimming pared 4 bases from V and 5 bases from J, leaving 12 bases between. CDR1 and CDR2 from the germline V gene are SGHRS and YFSETQ. Variable domain in full (rest from reference TRBV5-1 and TRBJ2-5): KAGVTQTPRYLIKTRGQQVTLSCSPISGHRSVSWYQQTPGQGLQFLFEYFSETQRNKGNFPGRFSGRQFSNSRSEMNVSTLELGDSALYLCASSLGPQETQYFGPGTRLLVL.

This chain links TRBV28 with TRBJ2-1; no firm D call. Germline V gene data show CDR1 as MDHEN and CDR2 as SYDVKM. With 1 base removed from V and 1 base from J, the gap between germline ends came to 11 bases. CDR3 length equals 16 residues. The CDR3 region is CASSLSSGQSYNEQFF. CDR3 nucleotide sequence: TGTGCCAGCAGTTTATCGTCGGGTCAGTCCTACAATGAGCAGTTCTTC.

The V and J genes are TRBV7-9 and TRBJ1-2, with TRBD1 as a possible D gene (5 bases). CDR3 length: 15 residues. In germline, CDR1 is SEHNR, CDR2 FQNEAQ (reference sequence). Deletions cut 5 bases from V and 2 bases from J, with 15 bases between. The CDR3 DNA reads as TGTGCCAGCAGCCCCTCCCGCGAGGGGAACTATGGCTACACCTTC. Translation gives CASSPSREGNYGYTF.

This sequence joins TRBV7-2 and TRBJ2-3; D unresolved. The germline V gene has CDR1 SGHTA and CDR2 FQGNSA. The CDR3 totals 15 residues. V lost 1 base and J lost 3, with 11 bases in between. CDR3 protein: CASSLEGRPTDTQYF. The CDR3 DNA sequence: TGTGCCAGCAGCTTAGAAGGACGCCCAACAGATACGCAGTATTTT.

The chain recombines TRBV5-4 with TRBJ1-2; possible D gene TRBD1, 5 bases. This CDR3 spans 12 amino acids. The germline V gene encodes CDR1 SGHNT and CDR2 YYREEE (reference sequence). V was pared by 5 bases and J by 2 bases, with 7 bases between. CDR3 residues: CASRTGNYGYTF. In DNA form, the CDR3 reads TGTGCCAGCAGAACAGGAAACTATGGCTACACCTTC. Full variable domain (missing parts from reference TRBV5-4 and TRBJ1-2): ETGVTQSPTHLIKTRGQQVTLRCSSQSGHNTVSWYQQALGQGPQFIFQYYREEENGRGNFPPRFSGLQFPNYSSELNVNALELDDSALYLCASRTGNYGYTFGSGTRLTVV.

The genes are TRBV12-3 or TRBV12-4 and TRBJ1-2; 7 nucleotides align to TRBD1. The trim removed 5 bases at V and 8 bases at J, leaving 8 bases unmatched. This CDR3 is built from 13 residues. The CDR3 spells CASSSGTDLGYTF. The CDR3 nucleotides read TGTGCCAGCAGTAGCGGGACAGACCTGGGCTACACCTTC.

The chain employs TRBV5-4 and TRBJ2-5; possible D gene TRBD2, 5 bases. Looked up from germline, CDR1 is SGHNT and CDR2 is YYREEE (reference sequence). This CDR3 spans 13 amino acids. V was clipped by 4 bases and J by 7 bases, with 14 bases between them. The CDR3 region is CASSRALVGTQYF. The CDR3 DNA reads as TGTGCCAGCAGCCGGGCACTAGTTGGGACCCAGTACTTC.

The chain has TRBV12-5 and TRBJ2-7, with 9 bases fitting TRBD2. The V gene's germline CDR1 is LGHNT and CDR2 FRNRAP. The CDR3 loop spans 15 amino acids. With V trimmed by 2 bases and J by 7 bases, 9 bases remained unmatched. CDR3 amino acids: CASGLTLAGIREQYF. Here the CDR3 DNA reads TGTGCTAGTGGTTTGACGCTAGCGGGGATAAGAGAGCAGTACTTC.

The gene calls are TRBV28 and TRBJ2-7, with a possible D match to TRBD1 (5 bases). The V gene lost 8 bases and the J gene lost 2 bases, with 13 bases spanning the gap. The CDR3 totals 13 residues. Germline V CDR1 and CDR2: MDHEN, SYDVKM. CDR3 sequence reads: CASHAPGPYEQYF. The CDR3 DNA follows: TGTGCCAGCCACGCCCCAGGGCCCTACGAGCAGTACTTC.

The chain has TRBV11-2 and TRBJ2-3; perhaps TRBD2 as D (7 bases). The germline V and J ends were trimmed by 5 bases and 6 bases, with 24 bases remaining between them. The length of the CDR3 is 17 residues. Germline lookup yields CDR1 SGHAT and CDR2 FQNNGV. The CDR3 DNA reads TGTGCCAGCAGCCCGTTGGGGGGGCGCGGGAAGGCGGATACGCAGTATTTT. It is translated as CASSPLGGRGKADTQYF.

J is TRBJ2-3 and V is TRBV2, with a tentative D call TRBD1 (6 bases). Germline V gives CDR1 SNHLY, CDR2 FYNNEI. The V and J ends lost 6 bases and 1 base respectively, with 11 bases between them. The CDR3 runs to 14 residues. The DNA of the CDR3 is TGTGCCAGCAGGCAACAGGGAGGCACAGATACGCAGTATTTT. It translates to CASRQQGGTDTQYF.

The V gene is TRBV5-1, the J gene TRBJ1-1; D may be TRBD1 (5 bases). Germline V gene sequence: CDR1 SGHRS, CDR2 YFSETQ. V was pared by 4 bases and J by 10 bases, with 14 bases between. There are 12 residues in the CDR3. The CDR3 protein is CASSDSGTGAFF. CDR3 DNA: TGCGCCAGCAGCGATTCAGGAACAGGAGCTTTCTTT.

The chain has TRBV5-6 and TRBJ1-5; TRBD1 might be the D (6 bases). Germline V gene lookup returns CDR1 SGHDT and CDR2 YYEEEE. The CDR3 runs to 16 residues. V lost 2 bases, J lost 2 bases, and 14 bases lay in between. Written as DNA, the CDR3 is TGTGCCAGCAGCTTCAGGCTACAGGGACGCAATCAGCCCCAGCATTTT. Translating gives CASSFRLQGRNQPQHF.